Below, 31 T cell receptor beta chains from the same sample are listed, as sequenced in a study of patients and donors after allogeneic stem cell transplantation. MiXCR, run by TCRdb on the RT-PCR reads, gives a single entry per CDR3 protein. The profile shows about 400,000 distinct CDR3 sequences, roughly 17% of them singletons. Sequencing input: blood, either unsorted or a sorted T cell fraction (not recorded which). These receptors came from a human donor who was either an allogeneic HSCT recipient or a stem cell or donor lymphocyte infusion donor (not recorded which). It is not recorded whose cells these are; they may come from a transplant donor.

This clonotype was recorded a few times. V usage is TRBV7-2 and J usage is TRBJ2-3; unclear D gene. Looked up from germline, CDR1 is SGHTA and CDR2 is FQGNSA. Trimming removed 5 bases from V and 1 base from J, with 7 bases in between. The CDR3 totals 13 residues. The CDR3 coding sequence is TGTGCCAGCAGCCACGACGGCACAGATACGCAGTATTTT. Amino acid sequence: CASSHDGTDTQYF.

In nucleotides, the CDR3 is TGTGCCAGCTCGGGACGGGAGAAGGCCTACAATGAGCAGTTCTTC. Translated, it gives CASSGREKAYNEQFF. The chain couples TRBV6-2 or TRBV6-3 to TRBJ2-1; the D gene is possibly TRBD2 (6 bases). The CDR3 loop spans 15 amino acids. Germline values: CDR1 MNHEY, CDR2 SVGEGT. The V gene lost 8 bases and the J gene lost 2 bases, with 16 bases spanning the gap.

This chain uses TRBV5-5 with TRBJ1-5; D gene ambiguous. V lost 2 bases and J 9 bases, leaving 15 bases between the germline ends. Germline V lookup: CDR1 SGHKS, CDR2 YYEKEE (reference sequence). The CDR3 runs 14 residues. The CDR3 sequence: CASSFDGGWGPQHF. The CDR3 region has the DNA TGTGCCAGCAGCTTCGACGGTGGGTGGGGGCCCCAGCATTTT.

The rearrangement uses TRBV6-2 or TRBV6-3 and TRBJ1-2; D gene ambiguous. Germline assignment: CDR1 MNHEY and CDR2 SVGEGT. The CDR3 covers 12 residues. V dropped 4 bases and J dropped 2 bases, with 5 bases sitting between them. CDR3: CASSFLNYGYTF. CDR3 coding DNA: TGTGCCAGCAGTTTTCTGAACTATGGCTACACCTTC.

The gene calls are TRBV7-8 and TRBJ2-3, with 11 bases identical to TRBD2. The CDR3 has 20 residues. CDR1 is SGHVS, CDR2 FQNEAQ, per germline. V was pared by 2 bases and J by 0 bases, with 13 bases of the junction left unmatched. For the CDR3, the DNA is TGTGCCAGCAGCTTACCCGGAACCTCTCTAGCGGGAGGTAGCACAGATACGCAGTATTTT. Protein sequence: CASSLPGTSLAGGSTDTQYF.

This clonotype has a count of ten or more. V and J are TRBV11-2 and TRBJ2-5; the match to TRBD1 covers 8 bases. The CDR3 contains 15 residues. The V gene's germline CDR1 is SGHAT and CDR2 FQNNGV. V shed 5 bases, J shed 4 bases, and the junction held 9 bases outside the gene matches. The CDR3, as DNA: TGTGCCAGCAGCCCATTCAGGGGGCCTCGAGAGACCCAGTACTTC. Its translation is CASSPFRGPRETQYF.

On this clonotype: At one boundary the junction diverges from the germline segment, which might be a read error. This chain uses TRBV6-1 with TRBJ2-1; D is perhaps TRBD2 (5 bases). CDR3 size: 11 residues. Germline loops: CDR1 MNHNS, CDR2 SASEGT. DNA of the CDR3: TGTGCCAGCAGTGCGACTATCCACGCGGACTTC. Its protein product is CASSATIHADF.

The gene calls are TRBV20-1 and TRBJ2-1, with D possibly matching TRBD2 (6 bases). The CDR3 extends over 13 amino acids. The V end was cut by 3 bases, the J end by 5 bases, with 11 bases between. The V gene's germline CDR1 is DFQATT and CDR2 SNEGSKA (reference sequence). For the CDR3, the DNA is TGCAGTGCTAGCCCTAGCGCAAACAATGAGCAGTTCTTC. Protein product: CSASPSANNEQFF.

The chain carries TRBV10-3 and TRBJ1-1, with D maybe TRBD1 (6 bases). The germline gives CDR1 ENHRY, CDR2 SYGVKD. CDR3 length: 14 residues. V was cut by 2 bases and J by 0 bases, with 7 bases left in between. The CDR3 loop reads CAISENRVNTEAFF. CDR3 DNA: TGTGCCATCAGTGAGAACAGGGTGAACACTGAAGCTTTCTTT.

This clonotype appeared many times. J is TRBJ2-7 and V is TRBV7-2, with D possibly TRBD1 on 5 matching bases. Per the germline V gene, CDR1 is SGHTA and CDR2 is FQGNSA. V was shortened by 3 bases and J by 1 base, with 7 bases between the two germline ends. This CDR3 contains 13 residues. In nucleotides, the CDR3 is TGTGCCAGCAGCTTTACAGGATCCTACGAGCAGTACTTC. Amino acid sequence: CASSFTGSYEQYF.

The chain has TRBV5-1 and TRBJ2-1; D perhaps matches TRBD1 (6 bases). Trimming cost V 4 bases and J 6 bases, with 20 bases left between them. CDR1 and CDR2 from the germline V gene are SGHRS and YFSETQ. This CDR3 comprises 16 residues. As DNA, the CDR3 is TGCGCCAGCAGCAATCCAACCGGGACAACGTTCAATGAGCAGTTCTTC. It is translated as CASSNPTGTTFNEQFF.

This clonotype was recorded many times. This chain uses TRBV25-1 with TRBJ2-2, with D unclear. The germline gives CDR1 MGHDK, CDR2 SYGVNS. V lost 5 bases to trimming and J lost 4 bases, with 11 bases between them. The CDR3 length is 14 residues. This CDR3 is CASSRSRLTGELFF. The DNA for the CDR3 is TGTGCCAGCAGTAGAAGCCGGCTCACCGGGGAGCTGTTTTTT.

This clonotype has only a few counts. The CDR3 DNA sequence: TGCAGCGTTGACCGATCGACTACCCGGGACAGGGGTCGGGATACGCAGTATTTT. This encodes CSVDRSTTRDRGRDTQYF. The chain is built from TRBV29-1 and TRBJ2-3, with 10 bases aligning to TRBD1. The CDR3 totals 18 residues. The germline V gene has CDR1 SQVTM and CDR2 ANQGSEA. With 3 bases clipped from V and 6 bases from J, the junction kept 18 bases outside the gene matches.

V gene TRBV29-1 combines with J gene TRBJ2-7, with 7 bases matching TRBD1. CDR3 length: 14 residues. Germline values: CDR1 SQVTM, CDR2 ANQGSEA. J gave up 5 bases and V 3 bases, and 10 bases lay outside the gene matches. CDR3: CSVDGTEKGHEQYF. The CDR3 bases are TGCAGCGTTGACGGGACAGAAAAGGGCCACGAGCAGTACTTC.

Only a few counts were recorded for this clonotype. The DNA of the CDR3 is TGTGCCAGCAGATCCGGGGGCAGGGTCTATGGCTACACCTTC. It codes for CASRSGGRVYGYTF. This rearrangement joins TRBV12-3 or TRBV12-4 to TRBJ1-2, with D perhaps TRBD1 (6 bases). There are 14 residues in the CDR3. V was trimmed by 6 bases and J by 4 bases, leaving 15 bases between them.

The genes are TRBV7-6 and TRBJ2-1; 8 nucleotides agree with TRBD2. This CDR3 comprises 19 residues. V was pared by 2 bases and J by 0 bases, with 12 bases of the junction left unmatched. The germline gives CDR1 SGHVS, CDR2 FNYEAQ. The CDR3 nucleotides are TGTGCCAGCAGCTTATTCGGGGGGGGCATCGGGTACTCCTACAATGAGCAGTTCTTC. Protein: CASSLFGGGIGYSYNEQFF.

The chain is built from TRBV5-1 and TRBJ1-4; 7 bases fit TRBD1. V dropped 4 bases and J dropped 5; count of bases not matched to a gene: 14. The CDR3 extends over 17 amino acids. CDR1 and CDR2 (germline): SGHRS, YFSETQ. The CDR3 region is CASSQTGQSRRNEKLFF. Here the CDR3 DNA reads TGCGCCAGCAGCCAAACGGGACAGAGCCGAAGGAATGAAAAACTGTTTTTT.

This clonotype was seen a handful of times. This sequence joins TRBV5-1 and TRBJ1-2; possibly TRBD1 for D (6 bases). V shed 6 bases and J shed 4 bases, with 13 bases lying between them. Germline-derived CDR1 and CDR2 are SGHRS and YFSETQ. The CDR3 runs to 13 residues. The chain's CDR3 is CASMTGSGYGYTF. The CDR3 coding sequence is TGCGCCAGCATGACAGGTTCTGGCTATGGCTACACCTTC. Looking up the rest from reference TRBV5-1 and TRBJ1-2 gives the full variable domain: KAGVTQTPRYLIKTRGQQVTLSCSPISGHRSVSWYQQTPGQGLQFLFEYFSETQRNKGNFPGRFSGRQFSNSRSEMNVSTLELGDSALYLCASMTGSGYGYTFGSGTRLTVV.

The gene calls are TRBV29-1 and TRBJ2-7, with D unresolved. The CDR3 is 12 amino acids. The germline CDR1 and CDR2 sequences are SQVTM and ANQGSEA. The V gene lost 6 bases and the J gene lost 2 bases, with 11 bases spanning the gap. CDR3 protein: CSVNPTPYEQYF. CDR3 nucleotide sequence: TGCAGCGTCAACCCGACCCCCTACGAGCAGTACTTC.

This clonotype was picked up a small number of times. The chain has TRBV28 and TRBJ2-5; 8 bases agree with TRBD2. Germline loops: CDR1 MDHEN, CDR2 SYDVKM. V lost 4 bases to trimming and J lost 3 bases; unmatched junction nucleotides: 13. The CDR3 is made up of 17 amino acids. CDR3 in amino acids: CASSSGMLRGAKETQYF. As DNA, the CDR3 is TGTGCCAGCAGTTCCGGTATGTTGCGGGGGGCCAAAGAGACCCAGTACTTC.

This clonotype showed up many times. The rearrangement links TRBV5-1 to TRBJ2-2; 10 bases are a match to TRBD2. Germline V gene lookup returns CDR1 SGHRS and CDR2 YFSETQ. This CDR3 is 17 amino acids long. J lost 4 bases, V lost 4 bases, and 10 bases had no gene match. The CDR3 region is CASSPQEREGFTGELFF. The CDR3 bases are TGCGCCAGCAGCCCTCAGGAGCGGGAGGGTTTCACCGGGGAGCTGTTTTTT.

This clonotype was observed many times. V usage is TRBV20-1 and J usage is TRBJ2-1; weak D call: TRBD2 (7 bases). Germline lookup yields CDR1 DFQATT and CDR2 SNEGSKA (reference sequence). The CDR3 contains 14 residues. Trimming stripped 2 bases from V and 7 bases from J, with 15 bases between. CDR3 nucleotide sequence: TGCAGTGCTAGAAGTCCGGGGGGCCGGAATGAGCAGTTCTTC. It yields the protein CSARSPGGRNEQFF.

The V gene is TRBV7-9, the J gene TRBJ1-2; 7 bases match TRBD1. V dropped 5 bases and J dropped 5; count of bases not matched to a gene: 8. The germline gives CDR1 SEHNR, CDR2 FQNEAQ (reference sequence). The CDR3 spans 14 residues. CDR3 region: CASSPTGAYYGYTF. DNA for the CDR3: TGTGCCAGCAGCCCTACAGGGGCCTATTATGGCTACACCTTC.

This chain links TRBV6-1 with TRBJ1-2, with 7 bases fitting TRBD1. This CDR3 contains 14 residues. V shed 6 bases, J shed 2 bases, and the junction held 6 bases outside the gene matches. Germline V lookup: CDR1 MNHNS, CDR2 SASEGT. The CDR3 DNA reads TGTGCCAGCAGGCTACCGGGACAGAACTATGGCTACACCTTC. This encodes CASRLPGQNYGYTF.

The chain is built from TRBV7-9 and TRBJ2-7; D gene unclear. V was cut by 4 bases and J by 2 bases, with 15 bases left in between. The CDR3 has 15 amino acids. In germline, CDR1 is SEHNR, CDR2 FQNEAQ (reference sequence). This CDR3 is CASSSGPRNPYEQYF. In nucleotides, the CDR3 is TGTGCCAGCAGCTCAGGTCCTCGCAACCCCTACGAGCAGTACTTC.

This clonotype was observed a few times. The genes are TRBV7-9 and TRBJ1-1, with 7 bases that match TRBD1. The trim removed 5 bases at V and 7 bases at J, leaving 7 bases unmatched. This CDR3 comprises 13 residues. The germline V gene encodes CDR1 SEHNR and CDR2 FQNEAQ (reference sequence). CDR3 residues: CASSTDRALEAFF. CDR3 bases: TGTGCCAGCAGCACAGACAGGGCGCTTGAAGCTTTCTTT. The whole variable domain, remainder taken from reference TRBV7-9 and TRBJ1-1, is DTGVSQNPRHKITKRGQNVTFRCDPISEHNRLYWYRQTLGQGPEFLTYFQNEAQLEKSRLLSDRFSAERPKGSFSTLEIQRTEQGDSAMYLCASSTDRALEAFFGQGTRLTVV.

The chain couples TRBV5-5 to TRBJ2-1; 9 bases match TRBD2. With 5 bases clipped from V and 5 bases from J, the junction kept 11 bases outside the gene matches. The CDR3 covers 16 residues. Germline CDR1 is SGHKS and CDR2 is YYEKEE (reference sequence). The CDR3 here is CASRNSLRGGDNEQFF. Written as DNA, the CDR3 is TGTGCCAGCAGAAATAGCTTGCGGGGGGGCGACAATGAGCAGTTCTTC.

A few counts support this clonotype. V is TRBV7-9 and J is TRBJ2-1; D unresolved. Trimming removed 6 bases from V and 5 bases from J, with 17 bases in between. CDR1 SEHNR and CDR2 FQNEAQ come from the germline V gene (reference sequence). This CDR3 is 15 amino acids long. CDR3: CASRRPGPPNNEQFF. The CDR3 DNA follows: TGTGCCAGCAGGCGCCCCGGACCCCCAAACAATGAGCAGTTCTTC.

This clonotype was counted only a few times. CDR3 amino acids: CASSGSYGQLNTEAFF. The CDR3 nucleotides read TGTGCCAGCAGTGGATCGTATGGACAACTGAACACTGAAGCTTTCTTT. The chain links TRBV6-1 to TRBJ1-1; D possibly corresponds to TRBD1 (5 bases). The germline gives CDR1 MNHNS, CDR2 SASEGT. The CDR3 is 16 amino acids. The ends were cut back, 4 bases at V and 0 bases at J, with 15 bases in the middle.

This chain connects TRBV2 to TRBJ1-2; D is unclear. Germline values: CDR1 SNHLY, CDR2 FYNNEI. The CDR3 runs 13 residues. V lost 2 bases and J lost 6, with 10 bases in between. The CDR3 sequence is CASSEIRRDGYTF. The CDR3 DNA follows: TGTGCCAGCAGTGAAATCAGACGGGATGGCTACACCTTC.

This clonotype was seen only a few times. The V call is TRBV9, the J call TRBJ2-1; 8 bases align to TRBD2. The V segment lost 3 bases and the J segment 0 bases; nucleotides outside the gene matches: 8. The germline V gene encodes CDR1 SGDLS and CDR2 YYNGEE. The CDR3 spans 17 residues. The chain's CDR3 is CASSALLAGSSYNEQFF. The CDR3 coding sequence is TGTGCCAGCAGCGCATTATTAGCGGGGAGCTCCTACAATGAGCAGTTCTTC.